A single sample is the source of the 18 T cell receptor beta chains below, sequenced in a study of shared clonotypes between healthy human individuals. Some clones are missing from TCRdb's copy, which holds only in-frame ones; the method was immunoSEQ multiplex PCR. The repertoire consists of about 510,000 clones, with around 74% occurring once and the leading ten covering 10% to 15%. The sequencing input was PBMCs. Receptors were obtained from a woman in her thirties or forties in good health. Some clones in this sample may be carry-over from other donors' samples.

V gene TRBV10-2 combines with J gene TRBJ2-7, with D maybe TRBD1 (5 bases). Germline CDR1 reads WSHSY; CDR2 reads SAAADI. V was trimmed by 5 bases and J by 4 bases, leaving 9 bases between them. This CDR3 has 12 residues. The CDR3 sequence is CASSFQGYEQYF. The CDR3 region has the DNA TGCGCCAGCAGTTTTCAGGGTTACGAGCAGTACTTC.

This clone was recorded many times. V is TRBV27 and J is TRBJ2-1; D may match TRBD1 or TRBD2 (5 bases each). Trimming took off 4 bases at V and 3 bases at J, with 16 bases between the two ends. Germline V CDR1 and CDR2: MNHEY, SMNVEV (reference sequence). This CDR3 comprises 16 residues. This CDR3 reads CASSSLSRGSYNEQFF. DNA of the CDR3: TGTGCCAGCAGTTCATTGAGCCGGGGCAGCTACAATGAGCAGTTCTTC.

The V gene is TRBV29-1, the J gene TRBJ2-5, with 10 bases lining up with TRBD2. Germline loops: CDR1 SQVTM, CDR2 ANQGSEA. Trimming at V came to 7 bases and at J to 2 bases, leaving 4 bases not matched to a gene. The CDR3 is made up of 13 amino acids. CDR3 amino acids: CSAKLAGQETQYF. The CDR3 DNA is TGCAGCGCCAAACTAGCGGGACAAGAGACCCAGTACTTC.

The chain carries TRBV28 and TRBJ2-7; D unresolved. CDR3 length: 11 amino acids. Trimming cost V 4 bases and J 9 bases, with 10 bases left between them. Germline V CDR1 and CDR2: MDHEN, SYDVKM. The DNA of the CDR3 is TGTGCCAGCAGTTCCCAAGGTCCGCAGTACTTC. The encoded protein is CASSSQGPQYF.

The chain uses TRBV18 and TRBJ2-3; 7 positions match TRBD2. CDR1 is KGHSH and CDR2 is LQKENI in the germline V gene. The V segment lost 3 bases and the J segment 0 bases; nucleotides outside the gene matches: 6. The CDR3 runs to 16 residues. The CDR3 protein is CASSPRREISTDTQYF. DNA of the CDR3: TGTGCCAGCTCACCTCGGCGGGAGATAAGCACAGATACGCAGTATTTT.

The rearrangement links TRBV2 to TRBJ2-5, with D possibly being TRBD1 (6 bases). This CDR3 is built from 13 residues. Germline values: CDR1 SNHLY, CDR2 FYNNEI. Trimming left V 7 bases short and J 1 base short, with 10 bases between. The chain's CDR3 is CASITGPQETQYF. The CDR3 bases are TGTGCCAGCATAACAGGGCCCCAAGAGACCCAGTACTTC.

The chain couples TRBV18 to TRBJ2-3, with 9 nucleotides matching TRBD1. V lost 3 bases, J lost 0 bases, and 7 bases stayed unmatched. The CDR3 length is 17 residues. Germline loops: CDR1 KGHSH, CDR2 LQKENI. The CDR3 bases are TGTGCCAGCTCACCCTCGACAGGGGGGGGGAGCACAGATACGCAGTATTTT. Protein product: CASSPSTGGGSTDTQYF.

This clone was detected many times. This chain links TRBV2 with TRBJ1-6; D remains unclear. CDR3 length: 13 amino acids. Trimming took off 8 bases at V and 7 bases at J, with 12 bases between the two ends. Germline lookup yields CDR1 SNHLY and CDR2 FYNNEI. For the CDR3, the DNA is TGTGCCAGCGGACCTGACTCCAATTCACCCCTCCACTTT. Amino acid sequence: CASGPDSNSPLHF.

The V call is TRBV6-5, the J call TRBJ2-5, with TRBD2 matching 8 bases. Germline loops: CDR1 MNHEY, CDR2 SVGAGI. V shed 5 bases and J 2 bases; nucleotides not matched to a gene: 7. The CDR3 has 15 residues. CDR3 sequence (DNA): TGTGCCAGCAGTCCCCCCGGGACTAGACAAGAGACCCAGTACTTC. Its protein is CASSPPGTRQETQYF.

CDR3 sequence reads: CASSPRGRDTEAFF. CDR3 in DNA: TGTGCCAGCAGCCCCCGGGGGAGGGACACTGAAGCTTTCTTT. This rearrangement joins TRBV5-4 to TRBJ1-1; D possibly corresponds to TRBD1 (5 bases). V lost 4 bases to trimming and J lost 3 bases, with 13 bases between them. This CDR3 is built from 14 residues. CDR1 and CDR2 from the germline V gene are SGHNT and YYREEE (reference sequence).

In this sample, this clone turned up once. This chain joins TRBV7-9 and TRBJ2-7, with 7 bases that match TRBD1. With 3 bases clipped from V and 2 bases from J, the junction kept 4 bases outside the gene matches. The V gene's germline CDR1 is SEHNR and CDR2 FQNEAQ (reference sequence). The CDR3 covers 14 residues. The CDR3 DNA sequence: TGTGCCAGCAGCTTTCTCGGACAGGCCTACGAGCAGTACTTC. Its translation: CASSFLGQAYEQYF.

This chain connects TRBV2 to TRBJ2-1; 11 bases match TRBD2. The germline gives CDR1 SNHLY, CDR2 FYNNEI. The CDR3 is 15 amino acids. V shed 9 bases and J 2 bases; nucleotides not matched to a gene: 6. This CDR3 reads CARTSGSVAYNEQFF. Written as DNA, the CDR3 is TGTGCCAGAACTAGCGGGAGTGTCGCCTACAATGAGCAGTTCTTC. The full variable domain, rest sourced from reference TRBV2 and TRBJ2-1, is EPEVTQTPSHQVTQMGQEVILRCVPISNHLYFYWYRQILGQKVEFLVSFYNNEISEKSEIFDDQFSVERPDGSNFTLKIRSTKLEDSAMYFCARTSGSVAYNEQFFGPGTRLTVL.

CDR3 nucleotide sequence: TGTGCCTGGACCCAGGAGTGGGTTACTGAAGCTTTCTTT. It codes for CAWTQEWVTEAFF. The V call is TRBV30, the J call TRBJ1-1; D is undetermined. This CDR3 has 13 amino acids. The germline gives CDR1 GTSNPN, CDR2 SVGIG (reference sequence). V was pared by 4 bases and J by 5 bases, with 14 bases between.

This clone was recorded only once. The gene calls are TRBV19 and TRBJ1-4; no firm D call. Trimming removed 10 bases from V and 7 bases from J, with 19 bases in between. This CDR3 contains 14 residues. Per germline, CDR1 LNHDA and CDR2 SQIVND (reference sequence). In DNA form, the CDR3 reads TGTGCCACCCGAGTAACCGTGGTGGGTGAAAAACTGTTTTTT. It yields the protein CATRVTVVGEKLFF.

The chain is built from TRBV2 and TRBJ2-1; 11 bases fit TRBD2. The CDR3 length is 14 residues. The ends lost 7 bases at V and 8 bases at J; junction bases unmatched: 7. The germline V gene has CDR1 SNHLY and CDR2 FYNNEI. The CDR3 bases are TGTGCCAGCATGAGAACTAGCGGGAGCTATGAGCAGTTCTTC. Its protein product is CASMRTSGSYEQFF.

V gene TRBV28 combines with J gene TRBJ2-3; TRBD2 matches at 9 bases. V lost 5 bases to trimming and J lost 5 bases; unmatched junction nucleotides: 8. The V gene's germline CDR1 is MDHEN and CDR2 SYDVKM. The CDR3 is made up of 15 amino acids. Here the CDR3 reads CASSVLAGAGDTQYF. The CDR3 DNA is TGTGCCAGCAGTGTCTTAGCGGGAGCGGGAGATACGCAGTATTTT.

This clone was recorded only once. This rearrangement joins TRBV28 to TRBJ2-1; 9 bases match TRBD2. Germline V gives CDR1 MDHEN, CDR2 SYDVKM. The CDR3 extends over 16 amino acids. V lost 6 bases to trimming and J lost 6 bases; unmatched junction nucleotides: 12. CDR3: CASSPTGGRAVNEQFF. The CDR3 nucleotides are TGTGCCAGCAGCCCTACTGGCGGGAGGGCCGTCAATGAGCAGTTCTTC.

This sequence joins TRBV5-6 and TRBJ1-3; 8 bases agree with TRBD1. J lost 1 base, V lost 3 bases, and 3 bases had no gene match. Per germline, CDR1 SGHDT and CDR2 YYEEEE. The CDR3 has 15 amino acids. In DNA form, the CDR3 reads TGTGCCAGCAGCTACAGGGGGATGTCTGGAAACACCATATATTTT. It codes for CASSYRGMSGNTIYF.